Below, 21 T cell receptor beta chains from the same sample are listed, as sequenced in a study of blood T cells in healthy people across ages. For the second PCR, which ran for roughly 7 to 11 cycles, a sample-barcoded 5' primer and a J-beta primer mix were used. TCRdb reprocessed the 5' RACE reads with MiXCR, giving one entry per CDR3 protein. The profile shows 850,000 to 1,000,000 distinct CDR3 sequences, roughly 51% of them singletons. Sequencing was done on a sample of blood. The origin of the receptors is a woman aged 55-75 years in good health.

The chain has TRBV20-1 and TRBJ1-5; 7 bases line up with TRBD1. The V and J ends lost 0 bases and 5 bases, in that order; junction bases with no gene match: 4. The CDR3 consists of 14 residues. In germline, CDR1 is DFQATT, CDR2 SNEGSKA (reference sequence). Here the CDR3 DNA reads TGCAGTGCTAGAGAACAGGGGCGGCATCAGCCCCAGCATTTT. Its translation is CSAREQGRHQPQHF.

This sequence joins TRBV20-1 and TRBJ2-2; a weak D match, TRBD1 (6 bases). This CDR3 is built from 14 residues. Germline V gives CDR1 DFQATT, CDR2 SNEGSKA (reference sequence). V shed 6 bases and J shed 5 bases, with 16 bases lying between them. CDR3 sequence (DNA): TGCAGTGCCCAAGGACAGAGAGAAACCGGGGAGCTGTTTTTT. Translated, it gives CSAQGQRETGELFF.

The chain combines TRBV7-9 with TRBJ1-6; D may be TRBD1 (5 bases). CDR3 size: 15 residues. Germline loops: CDR1 SEHNR, CDR2 FQNEAQ (reference sequence). The V end lost 7 bases, the J end lost 5 bases, and 15 bases lay between the germline ends. The CDR3 spells CASTTGTSDNSPLHF. The DNA of the CDR3 is TGTGCCAGCACCACTGGGACGTCCGATAATTCACCCCTCCACTTT.

In its sample, this clonotype was seen a few times. V and J are TRBV12-3 or TRBV12-4 and TRBJ2-3; perhaps D is TRBD1 or TRBD2 (5 bases each). The CDR3 contains 13 residues. V was shortened by 5 bases and J by 6 bases, with 12 bases between the two germline ends. The CDR3 DNA reads TGTGCCAGCAGTGTCACGGGACCGGATACGCAGTATTTT. This encodes CASSVTGPDTQYF.

There are a few counts of this clonotype. The rearrangement links TRBV7-9 to TRBJ2-7; 10 bases fit TRBD2. With V trimmed by 5 bases and J by 6 bases, 7 bases remained unmatched. CDR1 and CDR2 from the germline V gene are SEHNR and FQNEAQ (reference sequence). CDR3 length: 14 amino acids. CDR3 bases: TGTGCCAGCAGCCTTGGACTAGCGGACGGCGAGCAGTACTTC. This translates into CASSLGLADGEQYF.

The chain recombines TRBV20-1 with TRBJ2-5; D remains unclear. The CDR3 is 14 residues long. The V end was cut by 4 bases, the J end by 2 bases, with 14 bases between. Germline V CDR1 and CDR2: DFQATT, SNEGSKA (reference sequence). The CDR3 DNA is TGCAGTGCTACTAGAGCCACCCGGCAAGAGACCCAGTACTTC. It encodes CSATRATRQETQYF.

The genes are TRBV6-2 or TRBV6-3 and TRBJ2-7, with 12 bases matching TRBD1. The CDR3 is made up of 15 amino acids. The germline V gene encodes CDR1 MNHEY and CDR2 SVGEGT. With V trimmed by 4 bases and J by 1 base, 2 bases remained unmatched. The CDR3 DNA follows: TGTGCCAGCAGTTGGGGACAGGGGGCTTCCTACGAGCAGTACTTC. It encodes CASSWGQGASYEQYF.

This chain links TRBV20-1 with TRBJ2-1, with TRBD2 matching over 11 bases. V lost 3 bases to trimming and J lost 1 base; unmatched junction nucleotides: 5. Germline V CDR1 and CDR2: DFQATT, SNEGSKA (reference sequence). The CDR3 extends over 16 amino acids. The DNA for the CDR3 is TGCAGTGCTAGGAATGGACTAGCGGGTTCCTACAATGAGCAGTTCTTC. Translation: CSARNGLAGSYNEQFF.

The chain is built from TRBV29-1 and TRBJ2-1, with 9 bases fitting TRBD2. V lost 5 bases, J lost 4 bases, and 6 bases stayed unmatched. Germline CDR1 is SQVTM and CDR2 is ANQGSEA. This CDR3 has 14 amino acids. CDR3 nucleotide sequence: TGCAGCGTTATATGGCTAGCGGGATACAATGAGCAGTTCTTC. Amino acid sequence: CSVIWLAGYNEQFF.

The genes are TRBV27 and TRBJ2-5; the match to TRBD2 covers 9 bases. Germline-derived CDR1 and CDR2 are MNHEY and SMNVEV (reference sequence). There are 17 residues in the CDR3. After removal of 5 bases from V and 2 bases from J, the junction contained 12 bases not matched to a gene. The CDR3 DNA reads TGTGCCAGCAGTGAGCTAGCGGGAATCGAGACTCAAGAGACCCAGTACTTC. It specifies CASSELAGIETQETQYF.

The chain recombines TRBV12-3 or TRBV12-4 with TRBJ2-5; the D gene could be TRBD1 or TRBD2 (5 bases each). V was pared by 6 bases and J by 6 bases, with 17 bases between. The CDR3 contains 14 residues. The CDR3 nucleotides read TGTGCCAGCAGATCCTCGGGGACCCTCCAGACCCAGTACTTC. Translating gives CASRSSGTLQTQYF.

The chain recombines TRBV7-2 with TRBJ1-2, with D perhaps TRBD1 (6 bases). CDR1 and CDR2 from the germline V gene are SGHTA and FQGNSA. V gave up 3 bases and J gave up 7 bases, with 15 bases separating them. The CDR3 extends over 14 amino acids. CDR3 DNA sequence: TGTGCCAGCAGCTTGGACAGAACTAAGGTTGGCTACACCTTC. Amino acids: CASSLDRTKVGYTF.

The chain combines TRBV29-1 with TRBJ1-5; possible D gene TRBD1, 6 bases. The CDR3 is made up of 15 amino acids. The germline V gene has CDR1 SQVTM and CDR2 ANQGSEA. Trimming stripped 5 bases from V and 4 bases from J, with 18 bases between. The CDR3 region has the DNA TGCAGCGTTTCAACTACAGGGACCGGGAATCAGCCCCAGCATTTT. Its translation is CSVSTTGTGNQPQHF. Complete variable domain (other parts from reference TRBV29-1 and TRBJ1-5): SAVISQKPSRDICQRGTSLTIQCQVDSQVTMMFWYRQQPGQSLTLIATANQGSEATYESGFVIDKFPISRPNLTFSTLTVSNMSPEDSSIYLCSVSTTGTGNQPQHFGDGTRLSIL.

The chain links TRBV5-1 to TRBJ1-1, with unresolved D. Germline V gene lookup returns CDR1 SGHRS and CDR2 YFSETQ. The CDR3 runs to 14 residues. V lost 5 bases and J 1 base, leaving 12 bases between the germline ends. The CDR3 spells CASRQRQSNTEAFF. CDR3 nucleotides: TGCGCCAGCAGACAGAGGCAGTCGAACACTGAAGCTTTCTTT.

The chain is built from TRBV3-1 and TRBJ2-1; D is tentatively TRBD1 or TRBD2 (6 bases each). The CDR3 length is 14 residues. The germline gives CDR1 LGHDT, CDR2 YNNKEL (reference sequence). V gave up 1 base and J gave up 9 bases, with 13 bases separating them. CDR3 loop: CASSQGGRGREQFF. Here the CDR3 DNA reads TGTGCCAGCAGCCAAGGGGGGCGGGGTCGTGAGCAGTTCTTC.

A few counts support this clonotype. This chain uses TRBV6-2 or TRBV6-3 with TRBJ2-7; tentative D call: TRBD2 (6 bases). Germline assignment: CDR1 MNHEY and CDR2 SVGEGT. Between the trimmed V and J ends, which lost 4 bases and 1 base, there was a span of 17 bases. The CDR3 is 16 residues long. This CDR3 is CASSSGGRIVSYEQYF. The CDR3 DNA is TGTGCCAGCAGTTCTGGGGGGAGAATCGTTTCCTACGAGCAGTACTTC.

V and J are TRBV7-2 and TRBJ1-5; D gene unclear. The germline V and J ends were trimmed by 0 bases and 5 bases, with 8 bases remaining between them. Looked up from germline, CDR1 is SGHTA and CDR2 is FQGNSA. There are 14 residues in the CDR3. The CDR3 sequence is CASSLARRDQPQHF. The CDR3 bases are TGTGCCAGCAGCTTAGCCCGAAGGGATCAGCCCCAGCATTTT. The variable domain in full, with the rest retrieved from reference TRBV7-2 and TRBJ1-5, is GAGVSQSPSNKVTEKGKDVELRCDPISGHTALYWYRQSLGQGLEFLIYFQGNSAPDKSGLPSDRFSAERTGGSVSTLTIQRTQQEDSAVYLCASSLARRDQPQHFGDGTRLSIL.

The rearrangement uses TRBV5-4 and TRBJ2-5; the match to TRBD2 covers 9 bases. J gave up 5 bases and V 0 bases, and 8 bases lay outside the gene matches. CDR1 SGHNT and CDR2 YYREEE come from the germline V gene (reference sequence). The CDR3 extends over 16 amino acids. CDR3 DNA sequence: TGTGCCAGCAGCTTGGGGGGAGCTAGCGGGATTGAGACCCAGTACTTC. This translates into CASSLGGASGIETQYF.

The chain has TRBV7-9 and TRBJ2-1, with 8 nucleotides matching TRBD1. This CDR3 region has 12 residues. The germline CDR1 and CDR2 sequences are SEHNR and FQNEAQ (reference sequence). V lost 2 bases to trimming and J lost 13 bases; unmatched junction nucleotides: 4. The CDR3 loop is CASSLSGQGQFF. CDR3 nucleotide sequence: TGTGCCAGCAGCTTAAGCGGACAGGGACAGTTCTTC.

This clonotype was detected once. The chain employs TRBV12-3 or TRBV12-4 and TRBJ2-7; weak D call: TRBD2 (6 bases). The length of the CDR3 is 15 residues. Trimming pared 3 bases from V and 0 bases from J, leaving 12 bases between. The CDR3 loop reads CASSFSGRLSYEQYF. CDR3 DNA sequence: TGTGCCAGCAGTTTTAGCGGCCGACTCTCCTACGAGCAGTACTTC.

A note on this clonotype: A read error may explain this, as a much larger clone is one base away. The rearrangement links TRBV29-1 to TRBJ2-7, with D unresolved. The germline gives CDR1 SQVTM, CDR2 ANQGSEA. CDR3 length equals 12 residues. The ends were cut back, 4 bases at V and 0 bases at J, with 7 bases in the middle. CDR3 sequence (DNA): TGCAGCGTTGCCAGTAGCTCCTACGAGCAGTACTTC. Translation gives CSVASSSYEQYF.